The present T cell receptor beta chain was sequenced within a study of blood T cells in healthy people across ages. General study points: A roughly linear age-dependent decrease characterized TCR beta diversity per million T cells.

They isolated at least 6 million PBMCs from each sample. Per sample, at least 5 micrograms of total RNA were extracted. This clonotype was observed a few times. The antigen is not known. Trimming left V 9 bases short and J 4 bases short, with 21 bases between. The CDR3 contains 15 residues. CDR1 is SGHRS and CDR2 is YFSETQ in the germline V gene. Primed by a sample-barcoded 5' primer and a J-beta primer mix, a second PCR proceeded for about 7 to 11 cycles. One entry per CDR3 protein, called by TCRdb with MiXCR from the 5' RACE reads. Of some 1.5 million distinct CDR3 sequences listed, 35% to 45% are singletons.

This sequence was found in a woman between 18 and 30 years old in good health. This chain joins TRBV5-1 and TRBJ2-3; the D call may be TRBD1 or TRBD2 (5 bases each). Source material: blood. CDR3: CATGGGAEGPDTQYF. CDR3 coding DNA: TGCGCCACCGGCGGTGGCGCCGAGGGGCCAGATACGCAGTATTTT.